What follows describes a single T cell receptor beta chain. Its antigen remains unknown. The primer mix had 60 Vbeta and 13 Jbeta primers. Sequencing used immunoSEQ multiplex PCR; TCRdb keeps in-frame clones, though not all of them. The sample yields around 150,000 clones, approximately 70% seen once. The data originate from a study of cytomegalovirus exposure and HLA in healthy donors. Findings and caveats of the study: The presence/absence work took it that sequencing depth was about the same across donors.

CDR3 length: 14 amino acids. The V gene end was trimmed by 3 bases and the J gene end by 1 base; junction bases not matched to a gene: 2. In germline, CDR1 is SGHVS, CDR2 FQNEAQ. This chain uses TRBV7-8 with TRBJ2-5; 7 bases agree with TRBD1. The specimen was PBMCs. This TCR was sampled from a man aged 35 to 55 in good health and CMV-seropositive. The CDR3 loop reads CASSLTGPQETQYF. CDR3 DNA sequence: TGTGCCAGCAGCTTGACAGGGCCCCAAGAGACCCAGTACTTC. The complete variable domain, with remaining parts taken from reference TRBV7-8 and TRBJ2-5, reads GAGVSQSPRYKVAKRGQDVALRCDPISGHVSLFWYQQALGQGPEFLTYFQNEAQLDKSGLPSDRFFAERPEGSVSTLKIQRTQQEDSAVYLCASSLTGPQETQYFGPGTRLLVL.